One sample yielded the 29 T cell receptor beta chains listed below, sequenced in a study of T cell responses to AZD1222 COVID-19 vaccine. TCRdb's copy holds only in-frame clones and misses some; the assay was immunoSEQ multiplex PCR. Counted here are over 140,000 clones, roughly 92% occurring once; the ten biggest clones make up roughly 5%. The sample in question was peripheral blood, obtained on day 0 of AZD1222 vaccination. The receptors were sampled from an adult in good health.

The gene calls are TRBV18 and TRBJ2-1; TRBD1 matches at 9 bases. The CDR3 has 18 residues. V lost 3 bases to trimming and J lost 1 base; unmatched junction nucleotides: 10. Germline assignment: CDR1 KGHSH and CDR2 LQKENI. CDR3 bases: TGTGCCAGCTCACCCTACTCGACAGGGGGTTTGTCCTACAATGAGCAGTTCTTC. Protein sequence: CASSPYSTGGLSYNEQFF. The complete variable domain, with remaining parts taken from reference TRBV18 and TRBJ2-1, reads NAGVMQNPRHLVRRRGQEARLRCSPMKGHSHVYWYRQLPEEGLKFMVYLQKENIIDESGMPKERFSAEFPKEGPSILRIQQVVRGDSAAYFCASSPYSTGGLSYNEQFFGPGTRLTVL.

The chain recombines TRBV7-2 with TRBJ2-7; D is unclear. CDR1 is SGHTA and CDR2 is FQGNSA in the germline V gene. V gave up 3 bases and J gave up 4 bases, with 10 bases separating them. The CDR3 contains 13 residues. CDR3 protein: CASSFSWGYEQYF. The CDR3 nucleotides are TGTGCCAGCAGCTTTTCATGGGGATACGAGCAGTACTTC. Drawing the rest from reference TRBV7-2 and TRBJ2-7, the complete variable domain is GAGVSQSPSNKVTEKGKDVELRCDPISGHTALYWYRQSLGQGLEFLIYFQGNSAPDKSGLPSDRFSAERTGGSVSTLTIQRTQQEDSAVYLCASSFSWGYEQYFGPGTRLTVT.

The count of this clone is one. This chain links TRBV3-1 (or the pseudogene TRBV3-2) with TRBJ1-1; D is undetermined. Germline V gene lookup returns CDR1 LGHDT and CDR2 YNNKEL (reference sequence). This CDR3 has 13 amino acids. Trimming took off 2 bases at V and 3 bases at J, with 7 bases between the two ends. The CDR3 here is CASSQLVDTEAFF. The CDR3 nucleotides are TGTGCCAGCAGCCAATTAGTCGACACTGAAGCTTTCTTT.

The V gene is TRBV19, the J gene TRBJ2-5; 7 nucleotides agree with TRBD1. Germline V gene data show CDR1 as LNHDA and CDR2 as SQIVND (reference sequence). The length of the CDR3 is 16 residues. V lost 5 bases to trimming and J lost 3 bases; unmatched junction nucleotides: 12. DNA for the CDR3: TGTGCCAGTAGTCCCCGGGACAGCCCAGAGAAAGAGACCCAGTACTTC. It specifies CASSPRDSPEKETQYF. Full variable domain (missing parts from reference TRBV19 and TRBJ2-5): DGGITQSPKYLFRKEGQNVTLSCEQNLNHDAMYWYRQDPGQGLRLIYYSQIVNDFQKGDIAEGYSVSREKKESFPLTVTSAQKNPTAFYLCASSPRDSPEKETQYFGPGTRLLVL.

This chain uses TRBV18 with TRBJ2-5; no definite D call. V was clipped by 6 bases and J by 5 bases, with 10 bases between them. This CDR3 contains 12 residues. Germline V gene sequence: CDR1 KGHSH, CDR2 LQKENI. The CDR3 reads CASSPLRETQYF. CDR3 coding DNA: TGTGCCAGCTCGCCGTTACGCGAGACCCAGTACTTC.

The rearrangement uses TRBV7-9 and TRBJ2-7, with 11 bases aligning to TRBD1. Per germline, CDR1 SEHNR and CDR2 FQNEAQ (reference sequence). The CDR3 runs 15 residues. The ends lost 2 bases at V and 4 bases at J; junction bases unmatched: 4. The CDR3 here is CASSLQRDRGYEQYF. The CDR3 DNA reads TGTGCCAGCAGCTTACAGCGGGACAGGGGGTACGAGCAGTACTTC.

Comments on this clone: The sample has other DNA sequences that encode this CDR3 too. The chain has TRBV6-5 and TRBJ1-3, with 7 bases that match TRBD1. CDR3 length: 15 amino acids. Germline trimming cut 5 bases from V and 0 bases from J; bases unmatched to any gene: 4. In germline, CDR1 is MNHEY, CDR2 SVGAGI. CDR3 bases: TGTGCCAGCAGTAGAGGGACAGACTCTGGAAACACCATATATTTT. Its translation is CASSRGTDSGNTIYF.

V gene TRBV18 combines with J gene TRBJ1-2; no clear D. There are 14 residues in the CDR3. CDR1 KGHSH and CDR2 LQKENI come from the germline V gene. Deletions cut 3 bases from V and 2 bases from J, with 10 bases between. The CDR3 spells CASSPVEQNYGYTF. The CDR3 DNA is TGTGCCAGCTCACCGGTGGAACAGAACTATGGCTACACCTTC.

This chain uses TRBV28 with TRBJ2-3; 12 bases fit TRBD1. The junction had 8 bases not matched to a gene; V was cut back by 6 bases and J by 7 bases. The CDR3 runs 15 residues. Germline CDR1 and CDR2: MDHEN and SYDVKM. The CDR3 DNA follows: TGTGCCAGCAGCTCGGGACAGGGGGCGTCAAATACGCAGTATTTT. This gives the protein CASSSGQGASNTQYF. Filled out from reference TRBV28 and TRBJ2-3, the complete variable domain reads DVKVTQSSRYLVKRTGEKVFLECVQDMDHENMFWYRQDPGLGLRLIYFSYDVKMKEKGDIPEGYSVSREKKERFSLILESASTNQTSMYLCASSSGQGASNTQYFGPGTRLTVL.

V is TRBV4-1 and J is TRBJ2-3; 9 nucleotides match TRBD2. This CDR3 comprises 18 residues. Looked up from germline, CDR1 is MGHRA and CDR2 is YSYEKL. V shed 4 bases, J shed 0 bases, and the junction held 11 bases outside the gene matches. As DNA, the CDR3 is TGCGCCAGCAGCCCAGATAATTTAGCGGGGGCTAGCACAGATACGCAGTATTTT. Residues: CASSPDNLAGASTDTQYF.

The chain recombines TRBV28 with TRBJ2-7; D is unresolved. The V end was cut by 4 bases, the J end by 0 bases, with 7 bases between. There are 13 residues in the CDR3. Germline CDR1 MDHEN, CDR2 SYDVKM. The CDR3 reads CASSSLFSYEQYF. The CDR3 nucleotides are TGTGCCAGCAGTTCCCTCTTCTCCTACGAGCAGTACTTC.

V is TRBV6-1 and J is TRBJ1-2; no clear D gene. CDR1 is MNHNS and CDR2 is SASEGT in the germline V gene. The CDR3 totals 15 residues. Deletions cut 0 bases from V and 8 bases from J, with 16 bases between. The CDR3 spells CASSEASPILGGYTF. The CDR3 bases are TGTGCCAGCAGTGAAGCATCACCGATACTTGGAGGCTACACCTTC.

The J gene is TRBJ2-1, the V gene TRBV7-9, with 7 bases that match TRBD2. This CDR3 region has 15 residues. In germline, CDR1 is SEHNR, CDR2 FQNEAQ (reference sequence). The trim removed 4 bases at V and 4 bases at J, leaving 7 bases unmatched. CDR3 sequence: CASSSTGTTYNEQFF. CDR3 nucleotides: TGTGCCAGCAGCTCAACCGGGACTACTTACAATGAGCAGTTCTTC.

This clone has just one count. The rearrangement uses TRBV5-1 and TRBJ2-1; D is undetermined. Trimming stripped 1 base from V and 7 bases from J, with 9 bases between. The germline gives CDR1 SGHRS, CDR2 YFSETQ. The CDR3 totals 13 residues. Here the CDR3 reads CASSLNLGNEQFF. CDR3 bases: TGCGCCAGCAGCTTGAACCTGGGGAATGAGCAGTTCTTC. Full variable domain (remainder filled in from reference TRBV5-1 and TRBJ2-1): KAGVTQTPRYLIKTRGQQVTLSCSPISGHRSVSWYQQTPGQGLQFLFEYFSETQRNKGNFPGRFSGRQFSNSRSEMNVSTLELGDSALYLCASSLNLGNEQFFGPGTRLTVL.

V and J are TRBV9 and TRBJ2-1; 7 nucleotides match TRBD2. Germline values: CDR1 SGDLS, CDR2 YYNGEE. Losses at the gene ends were 0 bases for V and 2 bases for J; bases not matched to a gene: 8. This CDR3 is built from 17 residues. CDR3 protein: CASSVEASGAPYNEQFF. As DNA, the CDR3 is TGTGCCAGCAGCGTAGAGGCTAGCGGAGCCCCCTACAATGAGCAGTTCTTC.

The chain recombines TRBV29-1 with TRBJ1-2; no firm D call. V lost 1 base and J lost 4, with 10 bases in between. The CDR3 is 13 residues long. Looked up from germline, CDR1 is SQVTM and CDR2 is ANQGSEA. In DNA, the CDR3 is TGCAGCGTTGAAGTAGGCTTCGGCTATGGCTACACCTTC. Residues: CSVEVGFGYGYTF.

The chain links TRBV19 to TRBJ2-2; TRBD1 aligns across 10 bases. Germline loops: CDR1 LNHDA, CDR2 SQIVND (reference sequence). V lost 5 bases, J lost 4 bases, and 7 bases stayed unmatched. This CDR3 spans 16 amino acids. Here the CDR3 DNA reads TGTGCCAGTAGTGCCGGGACAGGGGCTGGCACCGGGGAGCTGTTTTTT. The encoded protein is CASSAGTGAGTGELFF.

There are a few counts of this clone. V usage is TRBV28 and J usage is TRBJ2-5; 7 nucleotides match TRBD2. The germline CDR1 and CDR2 sequences are MDHEN and SYDVKM. The CDR3 length is 15 residues. V trimming: 3 bases; J trimming: 2 bases; junction bases outside the gene matches: 6. The CDR3 loop is CASSFMGGGQETQYF. CDR3 DNA sequence: TGTGCCAGCAGTTTTATGGGGGGGGGACAAGAGACCCAGTACTTC.

The chain recombines TRBV6-5 with TRBJ2-7; D not certain. The CDR3 has 13 residues. V dropped 5 bases and J dropped 2 bases, with 10 bases sitting between them. Germline-derived CDR1 and CDR2 are MNHEY and SVGAGI. CDR3 protein: CASSLKGTYEQYF. CDR3 bases: TGTGCCAGCAGTCTAAAAGGAACCTACGAGCAGTACTTC.

J is TRBJ2-7 and V is TRBV7-8; D remains unclear. Deletions cut 1 base from V and 0 bases from J, with 7 bases between. Germline V gives CDR1 SGHVS, CDR2 FQNEAQ. This CDR3 has 14 residues. CDR3 sequence (DNA): TGTGCCAGCAGCTTAGGGCAGCTCTCCTACGAGCAGTACTTC. This sequence encodes CASSLGQLSYEQYF.

The CDR3 coding sequence is TGTGCCAGCAGCTCAGGGGTATCCGGCTACACCTTC. Translation: CASSSGVSGYTF. This chain joins TRBV7-2 and TRBJ1-2, with TRBD1 as a possible D gene (6 bases). This CDR3 has 12 residues. Germline CDR1 reads SGHTA; CDR2 reads FQGNSA. The V and J ends lost 4 bases and 8 bases respectively, with 11 bases between them.

This clone has a single count. CDR3: CASSRDRNTDTQYF. CDR3 bases: TGTGCCAGCAGCCGGGACAGGAACACAGATACGCAGTATTTT. The chain employs TRBV6-5 and TRBJ2-3; TRBD1 matches 8 bases. Germline values: CDR1 MNHEY, CDR2 SVGAGI. The junction had 4 bases not matched to a gene; V was cut back by 6 bases and J by 2 bases. The CDR3 is made up of 14 amino acids.

The CDR3 DNA follows: TGTGCCAGCAGCTCGCTTAGCGGGAGCGACGAGCAGTACTTC. Amino acids: CASSSLSGSDEQYF. The chain uses TRBV13 and TRBJ2-7; 9 bases are a match to TRBD2. The germline V gene has CDR1 PRHDT and CDR2 FYEKMQ (reference sequence). The V gene end was trimmed by 4 bases and the J gene end by 5 bases; junction bases not matched to a gene: 6. CDR3 length equals 14 residues.

J is TRBJ1-1 and V is TRBV19; D perhaps matches TRBD1 (5 bases). CDR3 size: 14 residues. CDR1 LNHDA and CDR2 SQIVND come from the germline V gene (reference sequence). V was cut by 4 bases and J by 4 bases, with 13 bases left in between. CDR3 DNA sequence: TGTGCCAGTAGTACGGATGGGGGGGTCACTGAAGCTTTCTTT. Its protein is CASSTDGGVTEAFF.

The chain employs TRBV11-2 and TRBJ2-7; D is perhaps TRBD2 (6 bases). Trimming stripped 2 bases from V and 2 bases from J, with 10 bases between. The CDR3 runs to 14 residues. The germline V gene has CDR1 SGHAT and CDR2 FQNNGV. The CDR3 DNA reads as TGTGCCAGCAGCTTATTGCAGCGGGCCTACGAGCAGTACTTC. This translates into CASSLLQRAYEQYF.

This clone was observed once. The gene calls are TRBV28 and TRBJ2-7; 7 bases map to TRBD1. Looked up from germline, CDR1 is MDHEN and CDR2 is SYDVKM. The CDR3 runs to 14 residues. J lost 3 bases, V lost 7 bases, and 9 bases had no gene match. DNA for the CDR3: TGTGCCAGCACCCCGGGACAGATCTTCTACGAGCAGTACTTC. Translating gives CASTPGQIFYEQYF.

The chain has TRBV18 and TRBJ2-3; no firm D call. This CDR3 spans 15 amino acids. Trimming shortened V by 3 bases and J by 2 bases, and 12 bases separated the two germline ends. The germline gives CDR1 KGHSH, CDR2 LQKENI. The CDR3 DNA is TGTGCCAGCTCACCTATGGTGGGGATCACAGATACGCAGTATTTT. Residues: CASSPMVGITDTQYF.

The chain uses TRBV12-3 or TRBV12-4 and TRBJ1-1; 12 bases line up with TRBD1. The V gene end was trimmed by 8 bases and the J gene end by 6 bases; junction bases not matched to a gene: 1. The CDR3 has 12 amino acids. CDR3 nucleotides: TGTGCCAGCGGGACAGGGGGCCCTGAAGCTTTCTTT. Its protein is CASGTGGPEAFF.

As DNA, the CDR3 is TGTGCCAGCAGCCCGAGCAGGGGGTTCGACGAGCAGTACTTC. It encodes CASSPSRGFDEQYF. The rearrangement joins TRBV13 to TRBJ2-7; 7 nucleotides align to TRBD1. Looked up from germline, CDR1 is PRHDT and CDR2 is FYEKMQ (reference sequence). The V gene end was trimmed by 5 bases and the J gene end by 5 bases; junction bases not matched to a gene: 9. CDR3 length: 14 residues.